Sequencing of this T cell receptor beta chain was carried out in a study of blood T cell repertoires in COVID-19. Across the study: Sources were T cells, B-cell-depleted T cells, or PBMCs; the material itself was cDNA or gDNA.

Assay used: immunoSEQ multiplex PCR; TCRdb lists only in-frame clones, some missing. The repertoire holds some 13,000 clones, with 80% to 90% as singletons. The CDR3 is 15 amino acids. V was clipped by 4 bases and J by 5 bases; unmatched bases: 8. Germline V gives CDR1 GTSNPN, CDR2 SVGIG (reference sequence). Material for sequencing was peripheral blood. The source is an elderly man with acute or convalescent COVID-19. This chain joins TRBV30 and TRBJ2-2, with 9 bases fitting TRBD2. The chain's CDR3 is CAWIRSGRGTGELFF. CDR3 coding DNA: TGTGCCTGGATACGTAGCGGGAGAGGGACCGGGGAGCTGTTTTTT.